Below are 24 T cell receptor beta chains sequenced from a single sample in a study of cytomegalovirus exposure and HLA in healthy donors (dated by TCRdb to about 2017). The library came from the immunoSEQ multiplex PCR assay. TCRdb retrieved this table from immuneACCESS and kept in-frame rearrangements only. Not all clones are present; in checked studies, unresolved V genes account for under half, and no reason is known for the remainder. The sample includes around 240,000 clones, with nearly 90% observed a single time. The ten largest clones represent 0.37% of the sample. What was sequenced was PBMCs. These receptors were taken from a woman in her late teens or twenties in good health and CMV-seronegative.

This clone was recorded at least ten times. This chain joins TRBV30 and TRBJ1-2, with no clear D. The CDR3 is 15 residues long. Per germline, CDR1 GTSNPN and CDR2 SVGIG (reference sequence). Trimming took 1 base from V and 4 from J, leaving 16 bases between them. The CDR3 here is CAWSAFGISTYGYTF. The CDR3 bases are TGTGCCTGGAGTGCTTTCGGTATTTCCACCTATGGCTACACCTTC.

V is TRBV7-2 and J is TRBJ1-1; tentative D call: TRBD1 (6 bases). The CDR3 contains 13 residues. The V end was cut by 2 bases, the J end by 3 bases, with 7 bases between. The germline V gene encodes CDR1 SGHTA and CDR2 FQGNSA. The CDR3 here is CASSLSGDTEAFF. CDR3 in DNA: TGTGCCAGCAGCTTATCAGGGGACACTGAAGCTTTCTTT.

The chain employs TRBV18 and TRBJ2-7, with a weak D call TRBD1 (6 bases). With 4 bases removed from V and 3 bases from J, the gap between germline ends came to 10 bases. Germline CDR1 is KGHSH and CDR2 is LQKENI. The CDR3 runs 13 residues. CDR3 sequence (DNA): TGTGCCAGCTCACGAGGACAGAGCTACGAGCAGTACGTC. Its translation: CASSRGQSYEQYV.

This chain joins TRBV5-1 and TRBJ2-7; 8 positions match TRBD1. CDR1 is SGHRS, CDR2 YFSETQ, per germline. The J segment lost 2 bases and the V segment lost 1 base, leaving 2 bases of the junction unmatched. The CDR3 spans 14 residues. CDR3 sequence: CASSLSGGPYEQYV. The DNA of the CDR3 is TGCGCCAGCAGCTTGTCAGGGGGCCCCTACGAGCAGTACGTC.

The rearrangement links TRBV5-1 to TRBJ2-2; 7 bases align to TRBD2. The ends lost 3 bases at V and 2 bases at J; junction bases unmatched: 1. Germline V gives CDR1 SGHRS, CDR2 YFSETQ. There are 14 residues in the CDR3. This CDR3 is CASSWDYNTGELFF. The CDR3 region has the DNA TGCGCCAGCAGCTGGGACTACAACACCGGGGAGCTGTTTTTT.

The rearrangement joins TRBV7-2 to TRBJ2-3, with 7 bases aligning to TRBD2. J gave up 0 bases and V 5 bases, and 11 bases lay outside the gene matches. Germline CDR1 reads SGHTA; CDR2 reads FQGNSA. The CDR3 has 17 residues. CDR3 in amino acids: CASSPSAWRGSTDTQYF. The CDR3 DNA is TGTGCCAGCAGCCCCTCAGCCTGGCGGGGGAGCACAGATACGCAGTATTTT.

In nucleotides, the CDR3 is TGTGCCAGCAGGACCCTTGCAGGGGGAAAAACTGAAGCTTTCTTT. Translated: CASRTLAGGKTEAFF. V gene TRBV27 combines with J gene TRBJ1-1; TRBD1 aligns across 7 bases. Germline values: CDR1 MNHEY, CDR2 SMNVEV (reference sequence). This CDR3 is built from 15 residues. V lost 6 bases, J lost 5 bases, and 12 bases stayed unmatched.

The chain carries TRBV6-5 and TRBJ1-1, with a weak D call TRBD1 (5 bases). CDR3 size: 14 residues. V lost 5 bases and J lost 1, with 11 bases in between. CDR1 is MNHEY and CDR2 is SVGAGI in the germline V gene. The CDR3 sequence: CASSGASGNTEAFF. CDR3 DNA sequence: TGTGCCAGCAGTGGGGCCTCGGGGAACACTGAAGCTTTCTTT.

The gene calls are TRBV10-1 and TRBJ2-1; TRBD1 is a possible D gene (5 bases). Deletions cut 3 bases from V and 7 bases from J, with 7 bases between. Germline V CDR1 and CDR2: WNHNN, SYGVQD (reference sequence). The CDR3 length is 12 residues. The DNA for the CDR3 is TGCGCCAGCAGTGACAGGGTAAATGAGCAGTTCTTC. Its protein is CASSDRVNEQFF.

V and J are TRBV28 and TRBJ2-1; TRBD2 aligns across 9 bases. V gave up 7 bases and J gave up 8 bases; unmatched junction bases: 12. Germline CDR1 is MDHEN and CDR2 is SYDVKM. There are 15 residues in the CDR3. The CDR3 protein is CASTVRRGGVDEQFF. The DNA of the CDR3 is TGTGCCAGCACCGTTAGGCGGGGGGGCGTGGATGAGCAGTTCTTC.

The V gene is TRBV4-1, the J gene TRBJ2-2, with unresolved D. CDR3 size: 13 residues. Trimming left V 3 bases short and J 0 bases short, with 2 bases between. CDR1 and CDR2 (germline): MGHRA, YSYEKL. This CDR3 reads CASSHTNTGELFF. The CDR3 DNA sequence: TGCGCCAGCAGCCATACGAACACCGGGGAGCTGTTTTTT.

The chain carries TRBV9 and TRBJ2-2; 9 bases align to TRBD1. The CDR3 runs 15 residues. The germline V gene encodes CDR1 SGDLS and CDR2 YYNGEE. The trim removed 2 bases at V and 3 bases at J, leaving 2 bases unmatched. The CDR3 region has the DNA TGTGCCAGCAGCGTCACAGGGGGCTACACCGGGGAGCTGTTTTTT. It encodes CASSVTGGYTGELFF.

The V gene is TRBV29-1, the J gene TRBJ1-1; TRBD1 is a possible D gene (6 bases). CDR1 SQVTM and CDR2 ANQGSEA come from the germline V gene. V was cut by 6 bases and J by 11 bases, with 22 bases left in between. The CDR3 loop spans 13 amino acids. For the CDR3, the DNA is TGCAGCGTCTCGGACAGTGGTTTAAGTCCGGCTTTCTTT. It yields the protein CSVSDSGLSPAFF.

The chain couples TRBV28 to TRBJ1-1; possible D gene TRBD1, 6 bases. The CDR3 has 15 amino acids. Germline lookup yields CDR1 MDHEN and CDR2 SYDVKM. With 1 base removed from V and 2 bases from J, the gap between germline ends came to 11 bases. The CDR3 loop is CASSLLAGVNTEAFF. The CDR3 DNA sequence: TGTGCCAGCAGTTTATTGGCAGGGGTCAACACTGAAGCTTTCTTT.

The chain recombines TRBV10-3 with TRBJ2-6, with 11 bases matching TRBD1. Germline CDR1 and CDR2: ENHRY and SYGVKD. With V trimmed by 4 bases and J by 0 bases, 2 bases remained unmatched. The CDR3 loop spans 17 amino acids. The CDR3, as DNA: TGTGCCATCAGTGCCGGGACAGGGGGCTCTGGGGCCAACGTCCTGACTTTC. It codes for CAISAGTGGSGANVLTF.

This clone came up once. The chain joins TRBV28 to TRBJ1-6, with a weak D call TRBD1 (5 bases). Germline CDR1 MDHEN, CDR2 SYDVKM. With 5 bases removed from V and 0 bases from J, the gap between germline ends came to 17 bases. The CDR3 contains 18 residues. The CDR3 protein is CASSLREGASSYNSPLHF. The CDR3 DNA is TGTGCCAGCAGTCTTCGTGAAGGGGCCAGCTCCTATAATTCACCCCTCCACTTT.

V and J are TRBV27 and TRBJ2-5; possibly TRBD1 for D (6 bases). The germline V and J ends were trimmed by 0 bases and 5 bases, with 13 bases remaining between them. CDR1 is MNHEY, CDR2 SMNVEV, per germline (reference sequence). This CDR3 has 15 residues. This CDR3 reads CASSLSIQGRETQYF. CDR3 sequence (DNA): TGTGCCAGCAGTTTATCTATACAGGGCCGTGAGACCCAGTACTTC.

The count of this clone is one. The J gene is TRBJ2-3, the V gene TRBV20-1, with D possibly TRBD2 on 5 matching bases. Per germline, CDR1 DFQATT and CDR2 SNEGSKA (reference sequence). The CDR3 contains 11 residues. Trimming removed 3 bases from V and 8 bases from J, with 9 bases in between. The CDR3 sequence is CSASYRGTQYF. DNA of the CDR3: TGCAGTGCTAGCTATCGGGGTACGCAGTATTTT.

The rearrangement uses TRBV27 and TRBJ2-3; TRBD2 matches 12 bases. The V segment lost 5 bases and the J segment 6 bases; nucleotides outside the gene matches: 9. There are 16 residues in the CDR3. Germline V gene data show CDR1 as MNHEY and CDR2 as SMNVEV (reference sequence). The DNA of the CDR3 is TGTGCCAGCAGTCGCCTAGCGGGGGGGCCAAGGGATACGCAGTATTTT. Its protein is CASSRLAGGPRDTQYF.

The CDR3, as DNA: TGCGCCAGCAGCTTTCCAACAGGCCGTGTCAACACTGAAGCTTTCTTT. Translation: CASSFPTGRVNTEAFF. J is TRBJ1-1 and V is TRBV5-1, with D tentatively TRBD1 (5 bases). The CDR3 runs to 16 residues. Between the trimmed V and J ends, which lost 2 bases and 2 bases, there was a span of 16 bases. Germline CDR1 reads SGHRS; CDR2 reads YFSETQ. The full variable domain, completed using reference TRBV5-1 and TRBJ1-1, is KAGVTQTPRYLIKTRGQQVTLSCSPISGHRSVSWYQQTPGQGLQFLFEYFSETQRNKGNFPGRFSGRQFSNSRSEMNVSTLELGDSALYLCASSFPTGRVNTEAFFGQGTRLTVV.

The chain is built from TRBV6-5 and TRBJ2-4; 7 bases fit TRBD1. The length of the CDR3 is 15 residues. The V and J ends lost 6 bases and 3 bases, in that order; junction bases with no gene match: 8. Germline lookup yields CDR1 MNHEY and CDR2 SVGAGI. The CDR3 nucleotides are TGTGCCAGCAGGAGGGACAGAGCGATCAAAAACATTCAGTACTTC. Its protein product is CASRRDRAIKNIQYF.

The chain joins TRBV6-1 to TRBJ2-1, with 10 bases lining up with TRBD2. CDR3 length: 15 amino acids. The germline gives CDR1 MNHNS, CDR2 SASEGT. V trimming: 5 bases; J trimming: 9 bases; junction bases outside the gene matches: 10. Here the CDR3 reads CASSRLAGGVSEQFF. CDR3 DNA: TGTGCCAGCAGTCGACTAGCGGGTGGGGTAAGTGAGCAGTTCTTC.

The chain combines TRBV2 with TRBJ1-4, with 10 bases lining up with TRBD1. Germline V lookup: CDR1 SNHLY, CDR2 FYNNEI. The CDR3 runs to 16 residues. The junction had 9 bases not matched to a gene; V was cut back by 4 bases and J by 7 bases. CDR3 sequence reads: CASSGDRGLSIEKLFF. The CDR3 bases are TGTGCCAGCAGTGGGGACAGGGGACTTTCGATTGAAAAACTGTTTTTT. The full variable domain, with the rest looked up from reference TRBV2 and TRBJ1-4, is EPEVTQTPSHQVTQMGQEVILRCVPISNHLYFYWYRQILGQKVEFLVSFYNNEISEKSEIFDDQFSVERPDGSNFTLKIRSTKLEDSAMYFCASSGDRGLSIEKLFFGSGTQLSVL.

J is TRBJ1-6 and V is TRBV11-2; D remains unclear. V was pared by 3 bases and J by 15 bases, with 18 bases between. CDR3 size: 14 residues. In germline, CDR1 is SGHAT, CDR2 FQNNGV. The CDR3 protein is CASSFDRTSFFLHF. CDR3 sequence (DNA): TGTGCCAGCAGCTTCGACCGGACTTCATTTTTCCTCCACTTT.